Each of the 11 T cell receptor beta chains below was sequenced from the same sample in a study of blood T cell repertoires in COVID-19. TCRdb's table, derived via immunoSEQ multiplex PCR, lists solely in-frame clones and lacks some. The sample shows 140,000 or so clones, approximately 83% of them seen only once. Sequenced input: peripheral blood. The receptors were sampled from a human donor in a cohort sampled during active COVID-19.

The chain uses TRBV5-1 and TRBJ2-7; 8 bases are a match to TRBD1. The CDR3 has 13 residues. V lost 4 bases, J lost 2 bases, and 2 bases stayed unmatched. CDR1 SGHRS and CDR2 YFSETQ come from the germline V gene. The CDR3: CASSRTGTYEQYF. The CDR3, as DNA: TGCGCCAGCAGCAGGACAGGGACCTACGAGCAGTACTTC.

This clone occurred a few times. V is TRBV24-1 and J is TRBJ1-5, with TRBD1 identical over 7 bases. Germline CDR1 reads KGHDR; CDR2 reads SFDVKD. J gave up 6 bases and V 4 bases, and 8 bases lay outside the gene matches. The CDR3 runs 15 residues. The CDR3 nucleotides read TGTGCCACCAGTGACCCCCGACAGGGCGGTCAGCCCCAGCATTTT. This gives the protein CATSDPRQGGQPQHF.

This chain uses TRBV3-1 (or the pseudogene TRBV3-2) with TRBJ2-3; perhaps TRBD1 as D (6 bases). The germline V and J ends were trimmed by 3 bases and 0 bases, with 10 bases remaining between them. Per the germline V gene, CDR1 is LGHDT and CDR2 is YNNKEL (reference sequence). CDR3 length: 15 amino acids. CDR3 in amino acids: CASSQGARSTDTQYF. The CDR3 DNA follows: TGTGCCAGCAGCCAGGGGGCCCGGAGCACAGATACGCAGTATTTT.

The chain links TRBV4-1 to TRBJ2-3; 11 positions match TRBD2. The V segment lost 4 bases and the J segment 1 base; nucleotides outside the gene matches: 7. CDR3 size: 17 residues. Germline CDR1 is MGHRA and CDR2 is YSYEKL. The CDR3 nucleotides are TGCGCCAGCAGCCGAAAGACTAGCGGGGAGCGCACAGATACGCAGTATTTT. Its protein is CASSRKTSGERTDTQYF.

The CDR3 loop is CASSPPGTNEKLFF. In DNA form, the CDR3 reads TGTGCCAGCAGTCCCCCCGGGACTAATGAAAAACTGTTTTTT. The J gene is TRBJ1-4, the V gene TRBV28; D is undetermined. The germline V and J ends were trimmed by 5 bases and 2 bases, with 9 bases remaining between them. Germline CDR1 MDHEN, CDR2 SYDVKM. The CDR3 length is 14 residues.

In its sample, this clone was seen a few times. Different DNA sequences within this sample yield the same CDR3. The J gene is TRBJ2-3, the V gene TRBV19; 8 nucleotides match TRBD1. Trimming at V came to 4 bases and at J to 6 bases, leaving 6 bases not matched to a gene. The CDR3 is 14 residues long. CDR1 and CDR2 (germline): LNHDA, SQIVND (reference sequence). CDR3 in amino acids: CASSKDRGQDTQYF. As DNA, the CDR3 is TGTGCCAGTAGTAAAGACAGGGGTCAGGATACGCAGTATTTT.

CDR3 DNA: TGTGCCAGCAGCCAACAGGGTTTGCAGCCCCAGCATTTT. As protein: CASSQQGLQPQHF. V gene TRBV7-9 combines with J gene TRBJ1-5; TRBD1 might be the D (6 bases). Germline V lookup: CDR1 SEHNR, CDR2 FQNEAQ (reference sequence). V was shortened by 5 bases and J by 7 bases, with 12 bases between the two germline ends. This CDR3 spans 13 amino acids.

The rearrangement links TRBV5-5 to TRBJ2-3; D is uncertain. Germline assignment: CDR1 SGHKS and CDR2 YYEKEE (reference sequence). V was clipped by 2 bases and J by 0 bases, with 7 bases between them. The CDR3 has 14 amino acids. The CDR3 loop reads CASSLSTSTDTQYF. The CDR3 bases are TGTGCCAGCAGCTTAAGTACTAGCACAGATACGCAGTATTTT. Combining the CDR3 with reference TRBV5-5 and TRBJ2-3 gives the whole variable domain DAGVTQSPTHLIKTRGQQVTLRCSPISGHKSVSWYQQVLGQGPQFIFQYYEKEERGRGNFPDRFSARQFPNYSSELNVNALLLGDSALYLCASSLSTSTDTQYFGPGTRLTVL.

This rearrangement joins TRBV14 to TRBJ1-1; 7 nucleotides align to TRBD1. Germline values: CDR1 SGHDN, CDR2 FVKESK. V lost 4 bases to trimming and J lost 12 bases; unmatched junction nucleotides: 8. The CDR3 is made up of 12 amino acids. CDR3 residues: CASSPINRGTFF. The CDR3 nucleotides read TGTGCCAGCAGCCCCATCAACAGGGGAACTTTCTTT.

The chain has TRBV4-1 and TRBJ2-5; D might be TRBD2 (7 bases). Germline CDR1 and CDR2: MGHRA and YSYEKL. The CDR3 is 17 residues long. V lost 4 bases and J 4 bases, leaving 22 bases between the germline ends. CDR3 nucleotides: TGCGCCAGCAGCCCGCTCGTTGGGGGGGGGCCTGGAGAGACCCAGTACTTC. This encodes CASSPLVGGGPGETQYF.

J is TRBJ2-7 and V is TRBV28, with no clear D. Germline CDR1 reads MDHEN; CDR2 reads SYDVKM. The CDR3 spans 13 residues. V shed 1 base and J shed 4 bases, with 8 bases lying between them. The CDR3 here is CASSLLAKYEQYF. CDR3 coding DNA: TGTGCCAGCAGTTTATTAGCTAAATACGAGCAGTACTTC.